One sample yielded the 9 T cell receptor beta chains listed below, sequenced in a study of blood T cells in healthy people across ages. Next came a second PCR, run for about 7 to 11 cycles, which used a sample-barcoded 5' primer along with a J-beta primer mix. TCRdb used MiXCR to reprocess the 5' RACE reads, holding one entry per CDR3 protein. This sample carries about 1.7 million distinct CDR3 sequences, under 30% of them seen once, and the ten largest clones take 7.7%. The sample comprised blood. These receptors came from a woman between 25 and 40 years old in good health.

This chain connects TRBV5-1 to TRBJ2-5; possible D gene TRBD2, 6 bases. The CDR3 contains 14 residues. Trimming removed 1 base from V and 4 bases from J, with 11 bases in between. Germline CDR1 SGHRS, CDR2 YFSETQ. DNA for the CDR3: TGCGCCAGCAGCTTGAGCGGGTCCACAGAGACCCAGTACTTC. Translating gives CASSLSGSTETQYF.

The rearrangement joins TRBV6-6 to TRBJ2-7; D gene unclear. Germline assignment: CDR1 MNHNY and CDR2 SVGAGI (reference sequence). The CDR3 has 13 residues. V was trimmed by 1 base and J by 7 bases, leaving 11 bases between them. CDR3 DNA: TGTGCCAGCAGTTACTTGGAACTGGGGGAGCAGTACTTC. Translation: CASSYLELGEQYF.

The J gene is TRBJ2-5, the V gene TRBV6-6; TRBD2 is a possible D gene (6 bases). This CDR3 contains 14 residues. Trimming cost V 2 bases and J 11 bases, with 18 bases left between them. The germline V gene encodes CDR1 MNHNY and CDR2 SVGAGI (reference sequence). CDR3 nucleotide sequence: TGTGCCAGCAGTTACCGGGCTAGCGAAGGCACGCAGTACTTC. Its translation: CASSYRASEGTQYF.

The V gene is TRBV5-1, the J gene TRBJ1-2, with D possibly TRBD1 on 5 matching bases. Germline values: CDR1 SGHRS, CDR2 YFSETQ. The CDR3 has 12 residues. The ends were cut back, 0 bases at V and 7 bases at J, with 7 bases in the middle. The CDR3 nucleotides are TGCGCCAGCAGCTTGGAACAGGTTGGCTACACCTTC. This encodes CASSLEQVGYTF.

The V call is TRBV10-2, the J call TRBJ1-5; possibly TRBD1 for D (5 bases). V was trimmed by 2 bases and J by 3 bases, leaving 14 bases between them. Per the germline V gene, CDR1 is WSHSY and CDR2 is SAAADI. The CDR3 runs to 16 residues. This chain's CDR3 is CASSEIPGPDNQPQHF. The CDR3, as DNA: TGCGCCAGCAGTGAGATACCAGGGCCCGACAATCAGCCCCAGCATTTT.

A remark on this clonotype: A read error may produce the germline difference seen at one junction end. The gene calls are TRBV7-2 and TRBJ2-1; 14 bases align to TRBD2. Germline V gene sequence: CDR1 SGHTA, CDR2 FQGNSA. This CDR3 comprises 15 residues. The CDR3 nucleotides read TGTACCGGCAGCCGGACTAGCGGGAGGAGGGATGAGCAGTTCTTC. This encodes CTGSRTSGRRDEQFF. Full variable domain (outside the CDR3, taken from reference TRBV7-2 and TRBJ2-1): GAGVSQSPSNKVTEKGKDVELRCDPISGHTALYWYRQSLGQGLEFLIYFQGNSAPDKSGLPSDRFSAERTGGSVSTLTIQRTQQEDSAVYLCTGSRTSGRRDEQFFGPGTRLTVL.

CDR3 DNA: TGTGCCAGCAGGGCGGGACAGAGAGAGACCCAGTACTTC. It encodes CASRAGQRETQYF. The chain links TRBV6-5 to TRBJ2-4; D might be TRBD1 (7 bases). The last part of the DNA fits TRBJ2-5 better; the J call may be wrong. The CDR3 is made up of 13 amino acids. The V gene's germline CDR1 is MNHEY and CDR2 SVGAGI.

As regards this clonotype: Possible read error: a much larger clone is one base away. The chain employs TRBV7-9 and TRBJ1-1, with 10 bases lining up with TRBD1. The V and J ends lost 5 bases and 3 bases, in that order; junction bases with no gene match: 3. The V gene's germline CDR1 is SEHNR and CDR2 FQNEAQ (reference sequence). The CDR3 spans 14 residues. CDR3 nucleotide sequence: TGTGCCAGCAGCAAGGGACAGGGGCACACTGAAGCTTTCTTT. Translating it yields CASSKGQGHTEAFF.

This clonotype was seen only a few times. V gene TRBV12-3 or TRBV12-4 combines with J gene TRBJ1-3; no clear D gene. The CDR3 extends over 14 amino acids. Trimming removed 6 bases at V and 0 bases at J, with 9 bases between. DNA of the CDR3: TGTGCCAGCAGCGAGGGTCTCTCTGGAAACACCATATATTTT. It is translated as CASSEGLSGNTIYF.